This T cell receptor (beta chain) was profiled in a study of early T cells in non-severe SARS-CoV-2 infection. General study points: Lookups in VDJdb leaned toward anti-spike CD8 responses and missed private and CD4 specificities.

This CDR3 has 14 amino acids. V dropped 5 bases and J dropped 8 bases, with 15 bases sitting between them. Unique molecular identifiers (one per individual cDNA molecule) were attached. TCRdb called the 5' RACE reads again in MiXCR, with one record for every CDR3 protein. In the table there are 85,000 to 100,000 distinct CDR3 sequences, over 15% of which are singletons. This clonotype has only a few counts. Its matching antigen is unknown. The J gene is TRBJ2-2, the V gene TRBV12-3 or TRBV12-4, with D perhaps given as TRBD1 or TRBD2 (5 bases each). This receptor was obtained from an adult who was a healthcare worker with PCR-confirmed SARS-CoV-2 infection or an uninfected control (not recorded which). Sequencing was performed on whole blood, taken at baseline. The chain's CDR3 is CASSPKGPRGELFF. For the CDR3, the DNA is TGTGCCAGCAGTCCAAAGGGACCCCGAGGGGAGCTGTTTTTT.